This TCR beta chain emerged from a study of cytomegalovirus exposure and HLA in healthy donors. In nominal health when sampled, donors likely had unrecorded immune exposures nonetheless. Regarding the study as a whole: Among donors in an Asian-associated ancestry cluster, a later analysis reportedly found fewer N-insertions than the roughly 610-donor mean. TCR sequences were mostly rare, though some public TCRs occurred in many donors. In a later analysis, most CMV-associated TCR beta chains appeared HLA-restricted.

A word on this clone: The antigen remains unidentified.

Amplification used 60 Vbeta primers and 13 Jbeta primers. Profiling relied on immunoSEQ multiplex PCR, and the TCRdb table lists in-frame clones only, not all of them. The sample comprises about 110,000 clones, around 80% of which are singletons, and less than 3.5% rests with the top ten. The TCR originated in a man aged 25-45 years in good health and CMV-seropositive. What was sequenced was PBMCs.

The CDR3 loop reads CASSPTTGSGYGYTF. CDR3 in DNA: TGTGCCAGCAGCCCGACGACAGGGTCGGGCTATGGCTACACCTTC. The V call is TRBV7-9, the J call TRBJ1-2; 7 positions agree with TRBD1. V shed 5 bases and J 4 bases; nucleotides not matched to a gene: 10. The CDR3 sequence is 15 residues long. In germline, CDR1 is SEHNR, CDR2 FQNEAQ (reference sequence).